This TCR beta chain was sequenced for a study of shared clonotypes between healthy human individuals. Study-level results: The generation probabilities recorded for non-shared clonotypes fell below those of clonotypes shared by all four donors. Having only a few donors restricted how much genetic and exposure-history diversity was captured.

Deep-level assay runs were performed. Researchers divided each subset's genomic DNA evenly across several immunoSEQ plates. The data were produced by immunoSEQ multiplex PCR, yet TCRdb's version contains in-frame clones alone and is incomplete. This sample has under 2.5 million clones, with 85% to 95% found just once. The CDR3 contains 12 residues. Germline assignment: CDR1 SNHLY and CDR2 FYNNEI. As for this clone: Its antigen remains unknown.

The rearrangement links TRBV2 to TRBJ1-2; the D is unclear. The sample was naive CD4+ T cells from PBMCs. Subset indicated: CD45RA+ positively selected. The TCR was taken from a man aged 18 to 29 in good health. Some clones in this sample may be carry-over from other donors' samples. Written as DNA, the CDR3 is TGTGCGGAGCCCCGTCTTAACTATGGCTACACCTTC. Its protein product is CAEPRLNYGYTF.